The 19 T cell receptor beta chains listed next were all sequenced from one sample in a study of T cell responses to AZD1222 COVID-19 vaccine. Sequenced by immunoSEQ multiplex PCR; TCRdb stores in-frame clones only, minus some. The table shows fewer than 200,000 clones, with 85% to 95% occurring only once. Sequencing was performed on peripheral blood, taken on day 0 of AZD1222 vaccination. These receptors came from an adult in good health.

This chain links TRBV6-6 with TRBJ2-1; D is unclear. Between the trimmed V and J ends, which lost 6 bases and 7 bases, there was a span of 7 bases. CDR3 size: 11 residues. CDR1 is MNHNY, CDR2 SVGAGI, per germline (reference sequence). CDR3 DNA: TGTGCCAGCAGGGTGATGAATGAGCAGTTCTTC. Translating it yields CASRVMNEQFF.

The chain joins TRBV25-1 to TRBJ2-1, with TRBD1 matching 10 bases. CDR3 length: 14 amino acids. CDR1 is MGHDK and CDR2 is SYGVNS in the germline V gene. J lost 7 bases, V lost 10 bases, and 10 bases had no gene match. CDR3 in amino acids: CATTGTGARNEQFF. CDR3 in DNA: TGTGCCACCACCGGGACAGGGGCTAGGAATGAGCAGTTCTTC.

V gene TRBV5-6 combines with J gene TRBJ2-1; TRBD2 is a possible D gene (6 bases). The V end lost 4 bases, the J end lost 10 bases, and 21 bases lay between the germline ends. Germline CDR1 is SGHDT and CDR2 is YYEEEE. The CDR3 consists of 15 residues. CDR3 nucleotides: TGTGCCAGCAGCCCCTACCAGCGGGTCTTCCTGGAGCAGTTCTTC. Amino acid sequence: CASSPYQRVFLEQFF.

The chain combines TRBV5-4 with TRBJ2-7; D is possibly TRBD1 or TRBD2 (5 bases each). The ends were cut back, 0 bases at V and 5 bases at J, with 12 bases in the middle. CDR1 is SGHNT and CDR2 is YYREEE in the germline V gene (reference sequence). This CDR3 is built from 14 residues. The CDR3 bases are TGTGCCAGCAGCTTGGATAGGGGAGTCCACGAGCAGTACTTC. Amino acid sequence: CASSLDRGVHEQYF.

V gene TRBV28 combines with J gene TRBJ1-1; a weak D match, TRBD1 (5 bases). Germline assignment: CDR1 MDHEN and CDR2 SYDVKM. The V and J ends lost 5 bases and 11 bases respectively, with 21 bases between them. This CDR3 is built from 14 residues. CDR3 in amino acids: CASSAHRDPGSAFF. The CDR3 region has the DNA TGTGCCAGCAGTGCCCATCGGGACCCCGGGTCGGCTTTCTTT.

J is TRBJ2-3 and V is TRBV7-9; 7 bases are a match to TRBD2. V dropped 1 base and J dropped 4; count of bases not matched to a gene: 5. The V gene's germline CDR1 is SEHNR and CDR2 FQNEAQ (reference sequence). The CDR3 loop spans 15 amino acids. The CDR3 here is CASSLGGSYADTQYF. DNA of the CDR3: TGTGCCAGCAGCTTAGGCGGGAGTTACGCAGATACGCAGTATTTT.

This chain joins TRBV7-3 and TRBJ1-2; D call uncertain. Germline loops: CDR1 SGHTA, CDR2 FQGTGA. CDR3 length: 13 residues. Deletions cut 2 bases from V and 7 bases from J, with 11 bases between. CDR3 region: CASSLGSEPGYTF. The CDR3 DNA is TGTGCCAGCAGCTTAGGCTCGGAACCTGGCTACACCTTC. The full variable domain, in which reference TRBV7-3 and TRBJ1-2 provide the parts outside the CDR3, is GAGVSQTPSNKVTEKGKYVELRCDPISGHTALYWYRQSLGQGPEFLIYFQGTGAADDSGLPNDRFFAVRPEGSVSTLKIQRTERGDSAVYLCASSLGSEPGYTFGSGTRLTVV.

V and J are TRBV5-1 and TRBJ2-2, with 8 bases matching TRBD1. Germline lookup yields CDR1 SGHRS and CDR2 YFSETQ. The CDR3 covers 14 residues. The V gene end was trimmed by 1 base and the J gene end by 5 bases; junction bases not matched to a gene: 1. The CDR3 DNA reads as TGCGCCAGCAGCTTGAGGACAGGGACCGGGGAGCTGTTTTTT. Protein sequence: CASSLRTGTGELFF.

This chain links TRBV2 with TRBJ2-7, with D perhaps TRBD1 (5 bases). Per germline, CDR1 SNHLY and CDR2 FYNNEI. The CDR3 loop spans 13 amino acids. V was trimmed by 8 bases and J by 0 bases, leaving 11 bases between them. CDR3 in amino acids: CASVDRNSYEQYF. In DNA, the CDR3 is TGTGCCAGCGTCGACAGAAACTCCTACGAGCAGTACTTC.

This sequence joins TRBV2 and TRBJ1-1, with D perhaps matching TRBD1 (5 bases). This CDR3 spans 13 amino acids. Germline values: CDR1 SNHLY, CDR2 FYNNEI. V lost 2 bases and J lost 7, with 11 bases in between. The CDR3, as DNA: TGTGCCAGCAGTGAAATGTGGGGGATTGAAGCTTTCTTT. As protein: CASSEMWGIEAFF.

This rearrangement joins TRBV24-1 to TRBJ1-2, with D perhaps matching TRBD1 (5 bases). Germline CDR1 KGHDR, CDR2 SFDVKD. CDR3 length equals 14 residues. V was pared by 1 base and J by 7 bases, with 12 bases between. The CDR3 region is CATSDFRGGSGYTF. The DNA of the CDR3 is TGTGCCACCAGTGATTTTAGGGGAGGTTCTGGCTACACCTTC.

The CDR3 region has the DNA TGTGCCAGCAGCTTGCGCTCGGAATACTCCTACGAGCAGTACTTC. Translation: CASSLRSEYSYEQYF. V gene TRBV5-4 combines with J gene TRBJ2-7; D remains unclear. Germline V CDR1 and CDR2: SGHNT, YYREEE (reference sequence). The length of the CDR3 is 15 residues. The V and J ends lost 1 base and 0 bases respectively, with 11 bases between them.

The V gene is TRBV19, the J gene TRBJ2-5, with D unresolved. CDR1 and CDR2 (germline): LNHDA, SQIVND (reference sequence). The CDR3 sequence is 13 residues long. V dropped 2 bases and J dropped 6 bases, with 10 bases sitting between them. The CDR3 nucleotides read TGTGCCAGTAGTATAAGTCTTCCCAAGACCCAGTACTTC. Translation: CASSISLPKTQYF.

This chain connects TRBV4-1 to TRBJ1-2; D possibly corresponds to TRBD1 (5 bases). Germline CDR1 reads MGHRA; CDR2 reads YSYEKL. Trimming pared 2 bases from V and 7 bases from J, leaving 5 bases between. There are 11 residues in the CDR3. The CDR3 region is CASSQQGGYTF. CDR3 coding DNA: TGCGCCAGCAGCCAACAGGGTGGCTACACCTTC.

CDR3 loop: CASSAAGANQPQHF. Written as DNA, the CDR3 is TGTGCCAGCAGCGCGGCAGGGGCCAATCAGCCCCAGCATTTT. The chain uses TRBV7-9 and TRBJ1-5; maybe TRBD1 (6 bases). The germline CDR1 and CDR2 sequences are SEHNR and FQNEAQ (reference sequence). With 5 bases removed from V and 3 bases from J, the gap between germline ends came to 11 bases. This CDR3 has 14 amino acids.

Note on this clone: A read error may account for a junction end that differs from germline. This same CDR3 is encoded by further DNA sequences in the sample. The chain carries TRBV4-1 and TRBJ2-3; 10 bases fit TRBD1. The CDR3 runs 16 residues. The germline V gene has CDR1 MGHRA and CDR2 YSYEKL. CDR3 loop: CASSQAGTGVTDTQYF. The CDR3 DNA follows: TGCGCCAGCAGTCAAGCCGGGACAGGGGTCACAGATACGCAGTATTTT.

The chain joins TRBV27 to TRBJ2-1; D perhaps matches TRBD1 (6 bases). Germline V gene data show CDR1 as MNHEY and CDR2 as SMNVEV (reference sequence). V was trimmed by 2 bases and J by 0 bases, leaving 14 bases between them. CDR3 size: 17 residues. CDR3 amino acids: CASSLRGPGVSYNEQFF. CDR3 nucleotides: TGTGCCAGCAGTTTACGAGGGCCAGGGGTCTCCTACAATGAGCAGTTCTTC.

The chain links TRBV9 to TRBJ1-2; D gene unclear. Looked up from germline, CDR1 is SGDLS and CDR2 is YYNGEE. V was clipped by 3 bases and J by 4 bases, with 13 bases between them. The CDR3 has 14 residues. The CDR3 spells CASSETSTSYGYTF. In DNA form, the CDR3 reads TGTGCCAGCAGCGAGACCTCCACCAGCTATGGCTACACCTTC.

This rearrangement joins TRBV18 to TRBJ2-2, with D possibly being TRBD1 (6 bases). The CDR3 loop spans 13 amino acids. CDR1 KGHSH and CDR2 LQKENI come from the germline V gene. V was shortened by 6 bases and J by 6 bases, with 11 bases between the two germline ends. The CDR3, as DNA: TGTGCCAGCTCGCCAGGGGCGGCCGGGGAGCTGTTTTTT. This codes for CASSPGAAGELFF.